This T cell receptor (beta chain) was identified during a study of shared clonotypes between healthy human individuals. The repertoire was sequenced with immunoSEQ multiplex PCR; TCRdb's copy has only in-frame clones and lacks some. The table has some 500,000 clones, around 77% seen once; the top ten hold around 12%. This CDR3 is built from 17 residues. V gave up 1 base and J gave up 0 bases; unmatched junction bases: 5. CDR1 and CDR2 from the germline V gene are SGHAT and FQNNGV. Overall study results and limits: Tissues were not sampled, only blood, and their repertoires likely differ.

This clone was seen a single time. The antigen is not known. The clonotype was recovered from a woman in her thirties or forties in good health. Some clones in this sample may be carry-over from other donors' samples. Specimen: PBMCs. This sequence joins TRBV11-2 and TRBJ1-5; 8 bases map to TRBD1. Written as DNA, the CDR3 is TGTGCCAGCAGCTTAGTAGCAGGGGGCAGTAGCAATCAGCCCCAGCATTTT. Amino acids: CASSLVAGGSSNQPQHF.